The TCR beta chain under discussion was sequenced for a study of blood T cell repertoires in COVID-19 (dated by TCRdb to 2020 to 2022). Regarding the research as a whole: Samples covering the acute and convalescent phases of COVID-19 were provided by collaborators in the United States, Italy and Spain. The material from the prospective study consisted of cDNA or gDNA derived from T cells, B-cell-depleted T cells, or PBMCs. The dataset comprised deeply sampled blood TCRbeta repertoires from subjects exposed to, actively infected with, or recovered from COVID-19. A freely available public database, intended as a resource for researchers studying the immune response to SARS-CoV-2, is where the repertoires were released. The samples were drawn from the first 160 participants of the ongoing ImmuneRACE study and from over 950 subjects provided by 6 global collaborators. The sample metadata nearly always contained a de-identified subject ID, COVID-19 status, age in years and sex. Where available, HLA class I and class II types were obtained from metadata supplied by the sample provider rather than from assay-based typing. Results the study describes overall, beyond this receptor: The quantity of clinical and demographic metadata differed by source and by participant and was supplied without curation.

This clone occurred many times. What this receptor recognizes is not known. Per-nucleotide qualities are absent, and no much larger clonotype sits a single base away. The same CDR3 is also encoded by other DNA sequences in this sample. One collaborating source in Seattle enrolled patients while the patients were actively infected and followed the patients over time throughout the course of disease. The collaborating institutions used their own protocols to collect whole blood in K2EDTA tubes. For TCRbeta analysis, collaborators shipped samples in one of three forms: frozen whole blood, isolated PBMCs, or DNA extracted from either of those sample types. From cysteine to phenylalanine, the CDR3 is 15 amino acids long. Kept here is only the CDR3 DNA, which spans 45 bases and is read in frame from base 1. Germline trimming: 3 bases from V, 2 bases from J; junction bases outside gene matches: 2. In the germline V gene (reference sequence), CDR1 corresponds to LNHDA and CDR2 to SQIVND.

The immunoSEQ Assay, a bias-controlled multiplex PCR, was used to amplify TCRbeta CDR3 regions from genomic DNA. Regarding the original processing steps: Within the assay, amplification of reference gene primers was used to estimate how many nucleated cells each sample contained. To quantify the absolute abundance of each unique TCRbeta CDR3 rearrangement, sequence reads were collapsed and filtered. Productive Simpson clonality was computed per sample as the square root of Simpson's diversity index over productive rearrangements. TCRdb limited this immuneACCESS table to in-frame rearrangements with V and J called. A share of clones is missing; checked studies link under half to unresolved V genes, and the rest is unexplained. The DNA was the basis for D and trimming; V, J and clone size are from that table. The sample has more than 95,000 clones on record, 81% of them singletons. The ten largest clones capture approximately 18% of the sample.

The sample was peripheral blood. The sequence was collected from a man aged 30-40 years with COVID-19, enrolled during active disease. Recombination connected TRBV19 to TRBJ1-5; TRBD1 lines up with 9 middle nucleotides. The CDR3 here reads CASSITGGGNQPQHF. The sequence in DNA is TGTGCCAGTAGTATTACAGGGGGCGGCAATCAGCCCCAGCATTTT.